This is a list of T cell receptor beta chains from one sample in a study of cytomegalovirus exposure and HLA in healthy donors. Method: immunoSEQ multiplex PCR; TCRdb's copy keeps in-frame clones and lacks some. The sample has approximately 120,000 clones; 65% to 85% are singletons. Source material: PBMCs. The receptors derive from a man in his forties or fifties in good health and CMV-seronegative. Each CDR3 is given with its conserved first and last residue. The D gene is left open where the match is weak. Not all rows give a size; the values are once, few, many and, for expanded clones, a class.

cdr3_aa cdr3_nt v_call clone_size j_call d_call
CASSLAGTSGTQVAKNIQYF TGCGCCAGCAGCTTGGCGGGGACTAGCGGGACCCAAGTGGCCAAAAACATTCAGTACTTC TRBV5-1 - TRBJ2-4 TRBD2
CASSPGVTGELFF TGTGCCAGCAGTCCAGGGGTCACCGGGGAGCTGTTTTTT TRBV7-3 - TRBJ2-2 -
CASRASGGMEKLFF TGTGCCAGCAGAGCGTCGGGGGGCATGGAAAAACTGTTTTTT TRBV6-5 - TRBJ1-4 -
CAWSVPPGQPQHF TGTGCCTGGAGTGTCCCTCCCGGTCAGCCCCAGCATTTT TRBV30 - TRBJ1-5 -
CASLQGGSGETQYF TGTGCCAGTCTTCAAGGCGGGAGTGGAGAGACCCAGTACTTC TRBV13 - TRBJ2-5 TRBD2
CASSLLTGEEYEQYF TGTGCCAGCTCACTCCTCACCGGGGAGGAGTACGAGCAGTACTTC TRBV18 - TRBJ2-7 -
CASNLSARKVPNQPQHF TGTGCCAGCAACCTAAGCGCCCGAAAAGTCCCCAATCAGCCCCAGCATTTT TRBV28 - TRBJ1-5 -
CASSTGTRLNEQFF TGTGCCAGCAGCACTGGGACTAGACTCAATGAGCAGTTCTTC TRBV7-9 - TRBJ2-1 TRBD2
CASSLGGTSGFWSDEQFF TGCGCCAGCAGCTTGGGTGGGACTAGCGGGTTTTGGAGTGATGAGCAGTTCTTC TRBV5-1 once TRBJ2-1 TRBD2
CASSEAKTSDEKLFF TGTGCCAGCAGTGAAGCGAAGACAAGTGATGAAAAACTGTTTTTT TRBV2 few TRBJ1-4 -